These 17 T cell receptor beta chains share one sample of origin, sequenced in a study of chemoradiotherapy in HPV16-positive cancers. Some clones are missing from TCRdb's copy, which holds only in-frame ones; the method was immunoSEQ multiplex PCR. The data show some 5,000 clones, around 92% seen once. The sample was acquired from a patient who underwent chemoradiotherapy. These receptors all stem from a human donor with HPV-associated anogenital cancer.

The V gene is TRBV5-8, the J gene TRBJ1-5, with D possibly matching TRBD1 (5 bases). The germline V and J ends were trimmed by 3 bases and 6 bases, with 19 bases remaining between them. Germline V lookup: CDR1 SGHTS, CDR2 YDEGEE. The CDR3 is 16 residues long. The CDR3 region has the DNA TGTGCCAGCAGCTACTTGCATGCTGGGGGAGGTCAGCCCCAGCATTTT. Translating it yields CASSYLHAGGGQPQHF. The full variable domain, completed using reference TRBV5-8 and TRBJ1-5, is EAGVTQSPTHLIKTRGQQATLRCSPISGHTSVYWYQQALGLGLQFLLWYDEGEERNRGNFPPRFSGRQFPNYSSELNVNALELEDSALYLCASSYLHAGGGQPQHFGDGTRLSIL.

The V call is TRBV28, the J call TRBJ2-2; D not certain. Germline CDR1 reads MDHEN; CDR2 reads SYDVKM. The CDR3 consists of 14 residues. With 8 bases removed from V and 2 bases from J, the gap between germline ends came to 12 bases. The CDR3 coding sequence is TGTGCCAGCCTAGGAGCTTACAACACCGGGGAGCTGTTTTTT. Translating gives CASLGAYNTGELFF. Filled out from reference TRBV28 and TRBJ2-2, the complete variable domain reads DVKVTQSSRYLVKRTGEKVFLECVQDMDHENMFWYRQDPGLGLRLIYFSYDVKMKEKGDIPEGYSVSREKKERFSLILESASTNQTSMYLCASLGAYNTGELFFGEGSRLTVL.

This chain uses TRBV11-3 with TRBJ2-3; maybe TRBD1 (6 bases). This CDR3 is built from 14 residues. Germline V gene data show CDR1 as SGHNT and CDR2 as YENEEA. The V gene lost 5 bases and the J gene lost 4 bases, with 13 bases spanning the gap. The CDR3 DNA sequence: TGTGCCAGCAGCACTAGGACAGCGCCAGATACGCAGTATTTT. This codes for CASSTRTAPDTQYF.

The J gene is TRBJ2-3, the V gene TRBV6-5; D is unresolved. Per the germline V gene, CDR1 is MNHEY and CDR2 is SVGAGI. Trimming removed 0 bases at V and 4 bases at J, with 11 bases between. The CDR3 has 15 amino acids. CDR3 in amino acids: CASSYSGPGADTQYF. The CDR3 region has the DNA TGTGCCAGCAGTTACTCGGGCCCTGGCGCAGATACGCAGTATTTT.

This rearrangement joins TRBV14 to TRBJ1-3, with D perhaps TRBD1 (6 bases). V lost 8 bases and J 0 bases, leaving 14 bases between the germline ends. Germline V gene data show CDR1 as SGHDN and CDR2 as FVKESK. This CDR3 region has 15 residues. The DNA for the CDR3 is TGTGCCAGCGGCCCAGGGGTCCGCTCTGGAAACACCATATATTTT. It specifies CASGPGVRSGNTIYF. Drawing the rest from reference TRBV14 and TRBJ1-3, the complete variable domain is EAGVTQFPSHSVIEKGQTVTLRCDPISGHDNLYWYRRVMGKEIKFLLHFVKESKQDESGMPNNRFLAERTGGTYSTLKVQPAELEDSGVYFCASGPGVRSGNTIYFGEGSWLTVV.

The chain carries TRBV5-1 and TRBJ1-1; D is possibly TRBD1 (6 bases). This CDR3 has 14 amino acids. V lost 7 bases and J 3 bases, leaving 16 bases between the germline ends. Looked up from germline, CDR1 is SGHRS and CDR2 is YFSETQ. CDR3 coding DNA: TGCGCCAGCGGGACTAAAGGGGGGGACACTGAAGCTTTCTTT. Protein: CASGTKGGDTEAFF.

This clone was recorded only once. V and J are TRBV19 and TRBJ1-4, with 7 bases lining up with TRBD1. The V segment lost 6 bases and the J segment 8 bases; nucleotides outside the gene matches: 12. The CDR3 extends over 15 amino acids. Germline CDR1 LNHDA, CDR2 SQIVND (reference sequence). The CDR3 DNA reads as TGTGCCAGTAGAGACCCAGGGGGATTTCACGAAAAACTGTTTTTT. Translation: CASRDPGGFHEKLFF.

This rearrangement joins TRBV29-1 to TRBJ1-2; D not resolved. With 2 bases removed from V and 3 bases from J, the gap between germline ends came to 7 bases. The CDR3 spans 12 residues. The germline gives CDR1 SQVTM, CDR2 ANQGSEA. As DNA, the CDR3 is TGCAGCGTTGAACCGCAGTACTATGGCTACACCTTC. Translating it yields CSVEPQYYGYTF.

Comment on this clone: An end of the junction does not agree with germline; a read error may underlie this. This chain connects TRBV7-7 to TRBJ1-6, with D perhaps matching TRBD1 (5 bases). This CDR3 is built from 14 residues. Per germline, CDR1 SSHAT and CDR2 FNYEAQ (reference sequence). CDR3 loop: CASSSGTQNSPLHF. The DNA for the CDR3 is TGTGCTAGCAGCTCCGGGACGCAAAATTCACCCCTCCACTTT. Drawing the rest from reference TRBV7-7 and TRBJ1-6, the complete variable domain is GAGVSQSPRYKVTKRGQDVTLRCDPISSHATLYWYQQALGQGPEFLTYFNYEAQPDKSGLPSDRFSAERPEGSISTLTIQRTEQRDSAMYRCASSSGTQNSPLHFGNGTRLTVT.

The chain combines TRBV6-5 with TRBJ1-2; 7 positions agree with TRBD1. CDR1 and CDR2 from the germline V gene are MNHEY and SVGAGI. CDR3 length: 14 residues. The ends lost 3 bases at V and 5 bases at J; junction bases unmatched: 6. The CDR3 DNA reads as TGTGCCAGCAGTTATGGGGCAGGGGGTTATGGCTACACCTTC. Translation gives CASSYGAGGYGYTF.

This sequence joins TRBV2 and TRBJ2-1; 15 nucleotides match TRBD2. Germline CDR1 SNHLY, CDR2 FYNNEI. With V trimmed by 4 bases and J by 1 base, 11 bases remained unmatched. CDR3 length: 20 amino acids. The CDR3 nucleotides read TGTGCCAGCAGTGGTTTCCGTAGGACTAGCGGGGGGGCGTCCTACAATGAGCAGTTCTTC. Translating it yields CASSGFRRTSGGASYNEQFF.

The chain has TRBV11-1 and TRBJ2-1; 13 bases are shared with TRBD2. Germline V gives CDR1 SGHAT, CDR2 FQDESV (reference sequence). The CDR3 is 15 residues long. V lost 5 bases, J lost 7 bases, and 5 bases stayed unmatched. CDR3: CASSLTSGGRNEQFF. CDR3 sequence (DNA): TGTGCCAGCAGCCTGACTAGCGGGGGGCGAAATGAGCAGTTCTTC. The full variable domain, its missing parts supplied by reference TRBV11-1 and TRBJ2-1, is EAEVAQSPRYKITEKSQAVAFWCDPISGHATLYWYRQILGQGPELLVQFQDESVVDDSQLPKDRFSAERLKGVDSTLKIQPAELGDSAMYLCASSLTSGGRNEQFFGPGTRLTVL.

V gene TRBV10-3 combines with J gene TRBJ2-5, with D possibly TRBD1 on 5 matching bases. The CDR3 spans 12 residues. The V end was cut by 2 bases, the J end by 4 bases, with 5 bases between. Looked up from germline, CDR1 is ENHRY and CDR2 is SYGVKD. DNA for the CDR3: TGTGCCATCAGTGAGCAGGGAGAGACCCAGTACTTC. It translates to CAISEQGETQYF.

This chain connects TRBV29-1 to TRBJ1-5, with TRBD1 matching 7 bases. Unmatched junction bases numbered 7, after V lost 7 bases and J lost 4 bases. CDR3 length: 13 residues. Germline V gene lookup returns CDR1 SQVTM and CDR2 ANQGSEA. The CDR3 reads CSAMTGTNQPQHF. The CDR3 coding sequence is TGCAGCGCCATGACAGGGACAAATCAGCCCCAGCATTTT.

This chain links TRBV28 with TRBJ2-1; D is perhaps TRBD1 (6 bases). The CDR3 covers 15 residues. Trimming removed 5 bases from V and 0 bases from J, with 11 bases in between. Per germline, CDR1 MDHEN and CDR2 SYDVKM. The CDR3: CASSEGQSSYNEQFF. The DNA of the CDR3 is TGTGCCAGCAGTGAGGGACAAAGCTCCTACAATGAGCAGTTCTTC. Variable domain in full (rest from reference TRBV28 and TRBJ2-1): DVKVTQSSRYLVKRTGEKVFLECVQDMDHENMFWYRQDPGLGLRLIYFSYDVKMKEKGDIPEGYSVSREKKERFSLILESASTNQTSMYLCASSEGQSSYNEQFFGPGTRLTVL.

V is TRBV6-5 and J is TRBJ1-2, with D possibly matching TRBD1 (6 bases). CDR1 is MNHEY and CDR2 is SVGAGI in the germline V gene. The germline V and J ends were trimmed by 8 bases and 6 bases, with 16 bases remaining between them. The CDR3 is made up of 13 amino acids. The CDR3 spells CASFRSGDHGYTF. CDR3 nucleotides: TGTGCCAGCTTCAGATCAGGGGATCATGGCTACACCTTC.

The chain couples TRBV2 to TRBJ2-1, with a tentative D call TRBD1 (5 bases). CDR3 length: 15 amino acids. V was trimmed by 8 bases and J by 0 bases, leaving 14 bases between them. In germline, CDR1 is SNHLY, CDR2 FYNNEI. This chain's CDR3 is CASGWGRSSYNEQFF. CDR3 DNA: TGTGCCAGCGGCTGGGGCAGGAGCTCCTACAATGAGCAGTTCTTC.